One and the same sample provided the 9 T cell receptor beta chains below, sequenced in a study of cytomegalovirus exposure and HLA in healthy donors. A multiplex PCR was run with 60 Vbeta primers and 13 Jbeta primers. Assay: immunoSEQ multiplex PCR; the TCRdb copy retains only in-frame clones and omits some. The repertoire holds 150,000 to 200,000 clones, with 83% as singletons. Sequencing input: PBMCs. Receptors were obtained from a middle-aged man in good health and CMV-seropositive.

V is TRBV6-4 and J is TRBJ1-1; TRBD1 agrees at 10 bases. V gave up 6 bases and J gave up 4 bases; unmatched junction bases: 2. The CDR3 covers 13 residues. Per germline, CDR1 MRHNA and CDR2 SNTAGT. This CDR3 is CASRGTGATEAFF. CDR3 in DNA: TGTGCCAGCAGGGGGACAGGGGCCACTGAAGCTTTCTTT.

J is TRBJ2-1 and V is TRBV29-1; 10 bases are shared with TRBD2. Germline V gene data show CDR1 as SQVTM and CDR2 as ANQGSEA. The CDR3 covers 14 residues. V trimming: 8 bases; J trimming: 7 bases; junction bases outside the gene matches: 11. CDR3 coding DNA: TGCAGCTCCGAGACTAGCGGGCCCAAGAATGAGCAGTTCTTC. Amino acids: CSSETSGPKNEQFF.

CDR3 sequence: CASRDRVPYEQYF. The CDR3 nucleotides are TGTGCCAGCCGGGACAGGGTCCCCTACGAGCAGTACTTC. The V gene is TRBV28, the J gene TRBJ2-7; TRBD1 agrees at 9 bases. This CDR3 contains 13 residues. Unmatched junction bases numbered 4, after V lost 8 bases and J lost 2 bases. Germline V lookup: CDR1 MDHEN, CDR2 SYDVKM.

The genes are TRBV10-3 and TRBJ2-3, with TRBD2 matching over 8 bases. Per the germline V gene, CDR1 is ENHRY and CDR2 is SYGVKD. Trimming at V came to 8 bases and at J to 1 base, leaving 2 bases not matched to a gene. This CDR3 is 13 amino acids long. CDR3 nucleotides: TGTGCCATCGCAGCGGGAGGCACAGATACGCAGTATTTT. It specifies CAIAAGGTDTQYF.

The V call is TRBV6-1, the J call TRBJ1-2; D perhaps matches TRBD1 (6 bases). Trimming cost V 5 bases and J 3 bases, with 13 bases left between them. This CDR3 is built from 14 residues. The germline gives CDR1 MNHNS, CDR2 SASEGT. Written as DNA, the CDR3 is TGTGCCAGCAGTCTACAGGGTGACGACTATGGCTACACCTTC. Residues: CASSLQGDDYGYTF.

The chain couples TRBV9 to TRBJ1-1; a possible D gene is TRBD1 (5 bases). The CDR3 loop spans 16 amino acids. V was clipped by 0 bases and J by 5 bases, with 17 bases between them. Per germline, CDR1 SGDLS and CDR2 YYNGEE. CDR3: CASSVGNMRGETEAFF. The CDR3, as DNA: TGTGCCAGCAGCGTAGGGAACATGCGGGGCGAGACTGAAGCTTTCTTT.

The rearrangement links TRBV19 to TRBJ2-1; tentative D call: TRBD1 (6 bases). Trimming removed 3 bases from V and 5 bases from J, with 11 bases in between. The germline CDR1 and CDR2 sequences are LNHDA and SQIVND (reference sequence). CDR3 length: 14 amino acids. CDR3 in amino acids: CASSMNRDDNEQFF. The DNA for the CDR3 is TGTGCCAGTAGTATGAACAGGGATGACAATGAGCAGTTCTTC.

This clone was recorded a few times. The genes are TRBV30 and TRBJ1-1; D possibly corresponds to TRBD1 (5 bases). This CDR3 has 13 residues. CDR1 and CDR2 from the germline V gene are GTSNPN and SVGIG (reference sequence). V lost 4 bases, J lost 5 bases, and 14 bases lay in between. CDR3 sequence reads: CAWNLLGGTEAFF. The CDR3 DNA follows: TGTGCCTGGAATCTACTGGGGGGGACTGAAGCTTTCTTT.

In its sample, this clone was seen a few times. The chain joins TRBV5-1 to TRBJ1-2; the match to TRBD1 covers 8 bases. Germline V gene data show CDR1 as SGHRS and CDR2 as YFSETQ. After removal of 3 bases from V and 2 bases from J, the junction contained 9 bases not matched to a gene. This CDR3 region has 16 residues. The chain's CDR3 is CASSSGTGQLNYGYTF. The CDR3, as DNA: TGCGCCAGCAGCTCTGGGACAGGACAACTCAACTATGGCTACACCTTC.